This entry lists 18 T cell receptor beta chains sequenced from one sample in a study of response to subunit inactivated influenza vaccine. TCRdb re-derived calls from the RT-PCR reads in MiXCR, one entry per CDR3 protein. The table includes approximately 680,000 distinct CDR3 sequences, 15% to 19% detected once. The sample consisted of PBMCs from blood, taken roughly 13 days after vaccination. These receptors were collected from a man aged 50 or older who received an inactivated influenza vaccine.

This clonotype came up a few times. The rearrangement links TRBV6-1 to TRBJ1-1; 10 bases are shared with TRBD1. The V segment lost 6 bases and the J segment 3 bases; nucleotides outside the gene matches: 10. CDR1 and CDR2 (germline): MNHNS, SASEGT. The CDR3 length is 16 residues. The CDR3 region has the DNA TGTGCCAGCAGCCGGGACAGGGGTCAAGGAGACACTGAAGCTTTCTTT. As protein: CASSRDRGQGDTEAFF.

The J gene is TRBJ2-7, the V gene TRBV12-3 or TRBV12-4; 9 bases are a match to TRBD1. The J segment lost 3 bases and the V segment lost 7 bases, leaving 10 bases of the junction unmatched. The CDR3 has 15 residues. Here the CDR3 DNA reads TGTGCCAGCACCACTACCGACAGGGGGAGCTACGAGCAGTACTTC. Translation gives CASTTTDRGSYEQYF.

V is TRBV14 and J is TRBJ2-7; D possibly corresponds to TRBD2 (5 bases). CDR3 length: 15 residues. Per the germline V gene, CDR1 is SGHDN and CDR2 is FVKESK. V was trimmed by 0 bases and J by 3 bases, leaving 12 bases between them. Written as DNA, the CDR3 is TGTGCCAGCAGCCAAGATCTCGCGGGCCTCTACGAGCAGTACTTC. Its translation: CASSQDLAGLYEQYF.

The sample holds a few counts of this clonotype. The CDR3 nucleotides are TGCAGTGCTAGAGGGACAGGGAATAGCAATCAGCCCCAGCATTTT. Its translation: CSARGTGNSNQPQHF. The chain is built from TRBV20-1 and TRBJ1-5, with 8 bases fitting TRBD1. Germline V gene data show CDR1 as DFQATT and CDR2 as SNEGSKA (reference sequence). The J segment lost 0 bases and the V segment lost 1 base, leaving 2 bases of the junction unmatched. CDR3 length equals 15 residues.

This clonotype was counted at least ten times. V gene TRBV7-9 combines with J gene TRBJ2-7; the D gene is possibly TRBD2 (7 bases). CDR1 is SEHNR and CDR2 is FQNEAQ in the germline V gene (reference sequence). Trimming took 5 bases from V and 5 from J, leaving 19 bases between them. The CDR3 consists of 15 residues. CDR3: CASSPRGGDIDEQYF. The CDR3, as DNA: TGTGCCAGCAGCCCCCGGGGAGGGGACATCGACGAGCAGTACTTC.

There are a few counts of this clonotype. This chain uses TRBV11-2 with TRBJ2-1, with TRBD2 identical over 12 bases. This CDR3 spans 16 amino acids. Germline V lookup: CDR1 SGHAT, CDR2 FQNNGV. J lost 8 bases, V lost 5 bases, and 10 bases had no gene match. This CDR3 reads CASSSKTSGSLYEQFF. As DNA, the CDR3 is TGTGCCAGCAGCAGCAAGACTAGCGGGAGTCTATATGAGCAGTTCTTC.

The chain couples TRBV18 to TRBJ2-3; D not resolved. This CDR3 comprises 13 residues. Trimming cost V 5 bases and J 2 bases, with 8 bases left between them. CDR1 and CDR2 from the germline V gene are KGHSH and LQKENI. CDR3 coding DNA: TGTGCCAGCTCAACTGTACCCACAGATACGCAGTATTTT. This translates into CASSTVPTDTQYF.

There are a few counts of this clonotype. V gene TRBV19 combines with J gene TRBJ1-3; D gene uncertain. CDR1 LNHDA and CDR2 SQIVND come from the germline V gene (reference sequence). V was shortened by 10 bases and J by 0 bases, with 16 bases between the two germline ends. This CDR3 comprises 15 residues. The CDR3 nucleotides read TGTGCCACCCATGGAGCCGGGATCTCTGGAAACACCATATATTTT. It translates to CATHGAGISGNTIYF.

This clonotype is labeled medium-sized. V is TRBV5-1 and J is TRBJ2-1, with 8 bases aligning to TRBD1. V dropped 4 bases and J dropped 3; count of bases not matched to a gene: 3. This CDR3 is built from 14 residues. CDR1 is SGHRS, CDR2 YFSETQ, per germline. In DNA form, the CDR3 reads TGCGCCAGCAGCGGTGGGACAGGCTACAATGAGCAGTTCTTC. Protein sequence: CASSGGTGYNEQFF.

The chain recombines TRBV20-1 with TRBJ2-7, with D unresolved. Germline CDR1 DFQATT, CDR2 SNEGSKA (reference sequence). Trimming stripped 3 bases from V and 2 bases from J, with 8 bases between. This CDR3 comprises 12 residues. CDR3 in DNA: TGCAGTGCTAGGGCGTTGACCTACGAGCAGTACTTC. As protein: CSARALTYEQYF.

There are many counts of this clonotype. V is TRBV12-3 or TRBV12-4 and J is TRBJ1-1; D is undetermined. The CDR3 has 13 residues. The V and J ends lost 2 bases and 5 bases respectively, with 9 bases between them. The CDR3 DNA reads TGTGCCAGCAGTTTAAATGGCAGGACTGAAGCTTTCTTT. It yields the protein CASSLNGRTEAFF.

This rearrangement joins TRBV27 to TRBJ1-3; D is unclear. V was cut by 3 bases and J by 2 bases, with 5 bases left in between. CDR3 size: 13 residues. The germline V gene has CDR1 MNHEY and CDR2 SMNVEV (reference sequence). The CDR3: CASSFIAGNTIYF. For the CDR3, the DNA is TGTGCCAGCAGTTTCATCGCTGGAAACACCATATATTTT.

The chain uses TRBV10-3 and TRBJ2-6; TRBD1 agrees at 12 bases. Trimming at V came to 6 bases and at J to 0 bases, leaving 6 bases not matched to a gene. This CDR3 has 18 residues. Germline CDR1 reads ENHRY; CDR2 reads SYGVKD. The CDR3 nucleotides read TGTGCCATCAGCGAACCGGGACAGGGGGCCTCTGGGGCCAACGTCCTGACTTTC. Residues: CAISEPGQGASGANVLTF.

The rearrangement joins TRBV15 to TRBJ2-5, with no clear D. Germline CDR1 is LNHNV and CDR2 is YYDKDF (reference sequence). The CDR3 extends over 12 amino acids. V lost 0 bases and J lost 5, with 4 bases in between. The CDR3 DNA is TGTGCCACCAGCAGAGATGTCGAGACCCAGTACTTC. Its translation is CATSRDVETQYF.

This clonotype was seen just once. A much larger clone is a single base away; this may be a read error. V is TRBV27 and J is TRBJ1-2; 8 bases map to TRBD1. Germline CDR1 is MNHEY and CDR2 is SMNVEV (reference sequence). J gave up 7 bases and V 8 bases, and 12 bases lay outside the gene matches. The CDR3 contains 14 residues. CDR3 region: CASGELGQGRGYTF. The CDR3 bases are TGTGCCAGCGGCGAGCTCGGACAGGGACGTGGCTACACCTTC.

This clonotype came up a few times. In DNA form, the CDR3 reads TGTGCCAGCTCACCAGACAGGACAGGGTACAATGAGCAGTTCTTC. Translated, it gives CASSPDRTGYNEQFF. The V gene is TRBV18, the J gene TRBJ2-1; 8 nucleotides line up with TRBD1. CDR3 length: 15 residues. The germline V gene encodes CDR1 KGHSH and CDR2 LQKENI. Unmatched junction bases numbered 4, after V lost 2 bases and J lost 4 bases.

This clonotype was picked up a small number of times. The J gene is TRBJ2-1, the V gene TRBV27; TRBD1 aligns across 7 bases. After removal of 5 bases from V and 1 base from J, the junction contained 11 bases not matched to a gene. The CDR3 extends over 17 amino acids. Germline-derived CDR1 and CDR2 are MNHEY and SMNVEV (reference sequence). DNA of the CDR3: TGTGCCAGCAGTCCTCCCTTTGAGACAGGGTCCTACAATGAGCAGTTCTTC. Translating it yields CASSPPFETGSYNEQFF.

This clonotype was observed a handful of times. This sequence joins TRBV5-8 and TRBJ1-5; a weak D match, TRBD1 (6 bases). V was pared by 0 bases and J by 1 base, with 11 bases between. The CDR3 contains 16 residues. Germline V gene sequence: CDR1 SGHTS, CDR2 YDEGEE. CDR3 sequence: CASSLDLTGSNQPQHF. DNA of the CDR3: TGTGCCAGCAGCTTGGACCTTACAGGGAGCAATCAGCCCCAGCATTTT.